The 12 T cell receptor beta chains below come from one sample, sequenced in a study of neoadjuvant anti-PD-1 for oral cavity cancer. Assay: immunoSEQ multiplex PCR; the TCRdb copy retains only in-frame clones and omits some. This repertoire shows about 37,000 clones, approximately 40% found once; its top ten account for more than 15%. Time point of the sample: after neoadjuvant nivolumab, at surgical resection. This specimen consisted of tumor tissue, obtained after nivolumab (anti-PD-1) treatment. These receptors originate from a person aged 35 to 85 with oral cavity squamous cell carcinoma.

This clone was detected a few times. The identical CDR3 is also encoded by other nucleotide sequences in the sample. J is TRBJ2-5 and V is TRBV4-1, with no clear D. CDR1 and CDR2 from the germline V gene are MGHRA and YSYEKL. The CDR3 runs 13 residues. Trimming removed 1 base from V and 1 base from J, with 4 bases in between. The CDR3 bases are TGCGCCAGCAGCCAAGTTGTCCAAGAGACCCAGTACTTC. It specifies CASSQVVQETQYF.

The table lists this clone with many counts. The chain employs TRBV7-8 and TRBJ1-2, with D possibly TRBD1 on 5 matching bases. The germline V and J ends were trimmed by 3 bases and 8 bases, with 16 bases remaining between them. There are 14 residues in the CDR3. The V gene's germline CDR1 is SGHVS and CDR2 FQNEAQ. The DNA for the CDR3 is TGTGCCAGCAGCTTTGGAGGGACGGCACTCGGCTACACCTTC. This encodes CASSFGGTALGYTF.

The V gene is TRBV29-1, the J gene TRBJ2-7; TRBD1 aligns across 10 bases. The CDR3 runs to 12 residues. Germline trimming cut 7 bases from V and 3 bases from J; bases unmatched to any gene: 3. CDR1 is SQVTM and CDR2 is ANQGSEA in the germline V gene. CDR3 in DNA: TGCAGCGCCGGGACAGGGGACTACGAGCAGTACTTC. Translated: CSAGTGDYEQYF.

This clone was counted many times. The chain recombines TRBV5-1 with TRBJ1-6, with TRBD1 matching over 9 bases. V trimming: 2 bases; J trimming: 7 bases; junction bases outside the gene matches: 1. CDR3 size: 14 residues. Germline values: CDR1 SGHRS, CDR2 YFSETQ. The CDR3 reads CASSFDRGNSPLHF. Written as DNA, the CDR3 is TGCGCCAGCAGCTTTGACAGGGGGAATTCACCCCTCCACTTT. Complete variable domain (other parts from reference TRBV5-1 and TRBJ1-6): KAGVTQTPRYLIKTRGQQVTLSCSPISGHRSVSWYQQTPGQGLQFLFEYFSETQRNKGNFPGRFSGRQFSNSRSEMNVSTLELGDSALYLCASSFDRGNSPLHFGNGTRLTVT.

In its sample, this clone was seen once. The V call is TRBV4-2, the J call TRBJ1-5; 8 nucleotides line up with TRBD1. V gave up 3 bases and J gave up 3 bases; unmatched junction bases: 7. The length of the CDR3 is 16 residues. From germline, CDR1 is LGHNA and CDR2 YNFKEQ. CDR3 bases: TGTGCCAGCAGCCATACTTTGGACAGGGCCAATCAGCCCCAGCATTTT. Amino acids: CASSHTLDRANQPQHF.

The V gene is TRBV6-1, the J gene TRBJ2-7; D is undetermined. V was pared by 5 bases and J by 0 bases, with 8 bases between. This CDR3 has 13 residues. Per the germline V gene, CDR1 is MNHNS and CDR2 is SASEGT. The CDR3: CASSITVSYEQYF. The CDR3, as DNA: TGTGCCAGCAGTATTACGGTCTCCTACGAGCAGTACTTC.

The chain couples TRBV11-1 to TRBJ1-4, with 9 positions matching TRBD1. Germline CDR1 reads SGHAT; CDR2 reads FQDESV (reference sequence). V was pared by 5 bases and J by 15 bases, with 13 bases of the junction left unmatched. This CDR3 region has 14 residues. The chain's CDR3 is CASSPRQGEGVLFF. The CDR3 DNA is TGTGCCAGCAGCCCCAGACAGGGGGAAGGAGTTTTGTTTTTT.

The sample holds a few counts of this clone. The chain combines TRBV20-1 with TRBJ1-2, with D possibly matching TRBD1 (6 bases). With 7 bases removed from V and 8 bases from J, the gap between germline ends came to 11 bases. CDR3 length: 10 residues. Germline loops: CDR1 DFQATT, CDR2 SNEGSKA (reference sequence). The CDR3, as DNA: TGCAGTGTTACACAGGGCGGCTACACCTTC. Encoded protein: CSVTQGGYTF.

In its sample, this clone was seen a few times. V is TRBV21-1 and J is TRBJ1-5. TRBV21-1 is deemed a pseudogene. CDR3 size: 14 residues. The CDR3 region is CASSRGVLNQPQHF. The CDR3, as DNA: TGTGCCAGCAGCAGGGGGGTCCTTAATCAGCCCCAGCATTTT.

The rearrangement joins TRBV7-2 to TRBJ2-1; D uncertain. This CDR3 contains 12 residues. Germline CDR1 reads SGHTA; CDR2 reads FQGNSA. Trimming left V 2 bases short and J 12 bases short, with 11 bases between. The CDR3 DNA is TGTGCCAGCAGCTTATGGGCGACCGGGCAGTTCTTC. This encodes CASSLWATGQFF.

This chain links TRBV30 with TRBJ1-1; 8 positions agree with TRBD1. Germline trimming cut 5 bases from V and 7 bases from J; bases unmatched to any gene: 6. CDR1 is GTSNPN and CDR2 is SVGIG in the germline V gene (reference sequence). The CDR3 covers 12 residues. The CDR3 DNA reads TGTGCCTGGTCCGGACAGGGATTTGAAGCTTTCTTT. Translation gives CAWSGQGFEAFF.

This sequence joins TRBV5-6 and TRBJ2-7; 10 bases are shared with TRBD1. Per germline, CDR1 SGHDT and CDR2 YYEEEE. Losses at the gene ends were 4 bases for V and 7 bases for J; bases not matched to a gene: 5. There are 13 residues in the CDR3. The CDR3 region has the DNA TGTGCCAGCAGCCTGACAGGGGGCCTAGAGCAGTACTTC. It yields the protein CASSLTGGLEQYF. Full variable domain (rest looked up from reference TRBV5-6 and TRBJ2-7): DAGVTQSPTHLIKTRGQQVTLRCSPKSGHDTVSWYQQALGQGPQFIFQYYEEEERQRGNFPDRFSGHQFPNYSSELNVNALLLGDSALYLCASSLTGGLEQYFGPGTRLTVT.